This is a list of T cell receptor beta chains from one sample in a study of glioma-infiltrating T cells after dendritic cell vaccination. Measured with immunoSEQ multiplex PCR; TCRdb has only the in-frame clones, and not every one. The table has 99,000 or so clones, around 80% seen once. Sequenced here: blood, sampled after dendritic cell vaccination. Receptors originate from a human donor with glioblastoma. Each CDR3 is given with its conserved first and last residue.

TRBJ1-2,15,TRBV7-9,CASSLAEGLIYGYTF
TRBJ2-1,15,TRBV4-1,CASSLDRAGYNEQFF
TRBJ2-5,18,TRBV4-1,CASSQGAGVSLTGETQYF
TRBJ1-2,14,TRBV18,CASSRAREGYGYTF
TRBJ2-2,14,TRBV2,CASSPLAVTGELFF
TRBJ2-7,13,TRBV19,CASSIDTAGGKYF
TRBJ1-1,12,TRBV18,CASSPDRAEAFF
TRBJ1-4,14,TRBV6-6,CASSYSQGVEKLFF
.,17,TRBV27,CASSSILAGGPFETQYF
TRBJ1-2,14,TRBV4-1,CASSPGQGVWGYTF
TRBJ2-3,16,TRBV14,CASSRTQNPGGDTQYF
TRBJ2-6,15,TRBV18,CASSPPGAGANVLTF
TRBJ1-1,14,TRBV28,CASSLGGTAAEAFF
TRBJ2-7,14,TRBV5-1,CASSLEGLISQQYF
TRBJ1-4,16,TRBV4-2,CASSQDGGPRDEKLFF
TRBJ1-3,13,TRBV30,CAWGRGAGNTIYF
TRBJ2-5,17,TRBV4-1,CASSQEYQEAGLETQYF
TRBJ1-1,17,TRBV28,CASSPGGQYYQNTEAFF
TRBJ2-5,12,TRBV29-1,CSFRFLEETQYF
TRBJ2-7,13,TRBV30,CAWTRTDSYEQYF
TRBJ2-3,18,TRBV10-2,CASSVLSGGAGGGDTQYF
TRBJ2-1,17,TRBV7-2,CASSSTRPGLAYNEQFF
TRBJ2-3,16,TRBV7-3,CASSFVSGGAADTQYF
TRBJ2-2,14,TRBV6-5,CASSSGGNTGELFF
TRBJ2-2,15,TRBV10-3,CAISVGAGDTGELFF
TRBJ2-3,18,TRBV5-1,CASSLGLGQAGSTDTQYF
TRBJ2-5,15,TRBV28,CASSPGLAQGETQYF
TRBJ1-3,15,TRBV2,CASSPQGAGGNTIYF
TRBJ2-1,15,TRBV4-1,CASSQGQGQVDEQFF
TRBJ1-5,14,TRBV6-6,CASRSRGGNQPQHF
TRBJ1-2,13,TRBV19,CASRDSVDYGYTF
TRBJ1-6,17,TRBV23-1,CASSQFRDRVHNSPLHF
TRBJ2-5,14,TRBV6-6,CASRPPRVQETQYF
TRBJ2-3,15,TRBV29-1,CSSGGERGGVDTQYF
TRBJ2-3,13,TRBV29-1,CSVGGTSTDTQYF
TRBJ2-7,12,TRBV2,CATRELAYEQYF
TRBJ1-5,15,TRBV30,CAWNLGGTVNQPQHF
TRBJ2-1,15,TRBV5-1,CASSLISGTYNEQFF
TRBJ1-5,15,TRBV6-1,CASNLGARGNQPQHF
TRBJ1-1,13,TRBV9,CASSVGQVTEAFF
TRBJ1-1,15,TRBV6-1,CASSERAGGNTEAFF
TRBJ1-5,17,TRBV5-8,CASSIGTAGLKNQPQHF
TRBJ2-7,12,TRBV19,CASSPGGYEQYF
TRBJ1-2,14,TRBV10-3,CAISESGAGYGYTF